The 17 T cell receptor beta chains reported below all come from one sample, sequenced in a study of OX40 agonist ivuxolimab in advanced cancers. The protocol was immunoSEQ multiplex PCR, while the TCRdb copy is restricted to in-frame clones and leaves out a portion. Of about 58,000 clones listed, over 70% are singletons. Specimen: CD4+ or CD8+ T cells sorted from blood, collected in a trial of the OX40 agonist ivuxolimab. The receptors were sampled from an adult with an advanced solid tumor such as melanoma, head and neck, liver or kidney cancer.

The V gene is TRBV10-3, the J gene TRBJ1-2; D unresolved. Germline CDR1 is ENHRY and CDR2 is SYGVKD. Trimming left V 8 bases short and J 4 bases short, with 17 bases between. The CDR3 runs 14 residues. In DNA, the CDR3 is TGTGCCATCCAATCGGAGGGCAAAACCTATGGCTACACCTTC. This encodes CAIQSEGKTYGYTF.

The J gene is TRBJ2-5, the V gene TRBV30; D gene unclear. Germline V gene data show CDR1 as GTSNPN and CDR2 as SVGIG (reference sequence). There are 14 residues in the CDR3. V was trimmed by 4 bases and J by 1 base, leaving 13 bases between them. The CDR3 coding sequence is TGTGCCTGGACAACAACGAGCGTCCAAGAGACCCAGTACTTC. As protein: CAWTTTSVQETQYF. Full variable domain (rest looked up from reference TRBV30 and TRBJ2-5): SQTIHQWPATLVQPVGSPLSLECTVEGTSNPNLYWYRQAAGRGLQLLFYSVGIGQISSEVPQNLSASRPQDRQFILSSKKLLLSDSGFYLCAWTTTSVQETQYFGPGTRLLVL.

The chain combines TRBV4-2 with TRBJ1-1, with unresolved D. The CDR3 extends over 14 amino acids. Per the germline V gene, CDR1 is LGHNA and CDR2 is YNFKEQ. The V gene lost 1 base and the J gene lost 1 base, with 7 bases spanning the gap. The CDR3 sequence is CASSQVGGNTEAFF. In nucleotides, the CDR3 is TGTGCCAGCAGCCAAGTTGGAGGGAACACTGAAGCTTTCTTT.

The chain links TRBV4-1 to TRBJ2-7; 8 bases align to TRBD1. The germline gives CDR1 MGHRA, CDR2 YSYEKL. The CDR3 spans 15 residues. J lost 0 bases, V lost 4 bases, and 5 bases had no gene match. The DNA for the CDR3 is TGCGCCAGCAGCCCTGGACAGGGCAACTCCTACGAGCAGTACTTC. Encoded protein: CASSPGQGNSYEQYF.

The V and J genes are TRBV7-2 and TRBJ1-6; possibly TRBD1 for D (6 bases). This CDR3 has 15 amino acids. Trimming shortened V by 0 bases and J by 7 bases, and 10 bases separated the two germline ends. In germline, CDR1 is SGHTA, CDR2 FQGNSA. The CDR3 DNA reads TGTGCCAGCAGCTTAGCTTCCACAGGGAATTCACCCCTCCACTTT. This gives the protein CASSLASTGNSPLHF.

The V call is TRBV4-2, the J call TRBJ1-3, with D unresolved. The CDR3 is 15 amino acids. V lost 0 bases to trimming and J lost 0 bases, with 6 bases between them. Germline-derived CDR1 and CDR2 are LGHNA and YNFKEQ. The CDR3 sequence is CASSQDIYSGNTIYF. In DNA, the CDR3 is TGTGCCAGCAGCCAAGACATATACTCTGGAAACACCATATATTTT.

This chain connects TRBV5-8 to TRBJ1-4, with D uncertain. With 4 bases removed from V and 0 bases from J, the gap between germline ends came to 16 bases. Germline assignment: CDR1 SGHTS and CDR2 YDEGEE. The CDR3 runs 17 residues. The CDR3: CASSASDISATNEKLFF. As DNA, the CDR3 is TGTGCCAGCAGCGCCTCAGATATCAGCGCAACTAATGAAAAACTGTTTTTT.

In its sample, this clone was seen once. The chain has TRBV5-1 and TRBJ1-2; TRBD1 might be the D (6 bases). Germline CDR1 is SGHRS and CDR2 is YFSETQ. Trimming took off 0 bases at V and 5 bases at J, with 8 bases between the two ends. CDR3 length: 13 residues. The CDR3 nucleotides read TGCGCCAGCAGCTTGGAAACAGGGTATGGCTACACCTTC. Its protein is CASSLETGYGYTF.

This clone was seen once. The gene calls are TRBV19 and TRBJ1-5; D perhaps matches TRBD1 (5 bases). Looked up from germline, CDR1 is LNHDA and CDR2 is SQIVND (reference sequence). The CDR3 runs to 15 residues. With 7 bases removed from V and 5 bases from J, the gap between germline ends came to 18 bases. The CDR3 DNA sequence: TGTGCCAGTAACGATTATCGGGGGGTGGATCAGCCCCAGCATTTT. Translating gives CASNDYRGVDQPQHF.

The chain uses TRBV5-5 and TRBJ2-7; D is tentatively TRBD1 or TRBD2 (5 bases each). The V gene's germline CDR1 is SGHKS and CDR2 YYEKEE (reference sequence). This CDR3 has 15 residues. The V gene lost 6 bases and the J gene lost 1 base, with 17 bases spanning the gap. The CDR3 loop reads CASNNGAQTSYEQYF. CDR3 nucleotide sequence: TGTGCCAGCAACAACGGGGCACAGACATCCTACGAGCAGTACTTC.

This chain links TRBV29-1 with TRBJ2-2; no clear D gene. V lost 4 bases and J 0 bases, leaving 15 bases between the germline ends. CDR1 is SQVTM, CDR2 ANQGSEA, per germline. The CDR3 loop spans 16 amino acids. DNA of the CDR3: TGCAGCGTTGCCCCCCGATTAAAATCGAACACCGGGGAGCTGTTTTTT. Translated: CSVAPRLKSNTGELFF.

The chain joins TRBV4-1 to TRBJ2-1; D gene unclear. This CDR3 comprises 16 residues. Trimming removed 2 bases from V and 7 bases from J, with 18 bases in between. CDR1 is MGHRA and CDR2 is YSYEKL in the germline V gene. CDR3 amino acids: CASSQSGSSPANEQFF. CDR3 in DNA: TGCGCCAGCAGCCAATCGGGCTCGTCTCCGGCGAATGAGCAGTTCTTC.

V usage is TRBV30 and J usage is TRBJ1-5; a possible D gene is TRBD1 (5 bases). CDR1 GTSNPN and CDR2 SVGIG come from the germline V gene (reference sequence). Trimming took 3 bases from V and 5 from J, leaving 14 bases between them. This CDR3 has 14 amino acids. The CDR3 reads CAWSVAAGDQPQHF. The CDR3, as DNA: TGTGCCTGGAGCGTCGCCGCGGGGGATCAGCCCCAGCATTTT.

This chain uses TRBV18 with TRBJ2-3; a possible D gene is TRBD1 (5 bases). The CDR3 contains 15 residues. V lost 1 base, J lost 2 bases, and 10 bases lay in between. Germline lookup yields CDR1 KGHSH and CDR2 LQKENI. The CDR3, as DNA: TGTGCCAGCTCACCACAAGGGGTCGCCACAGATACGCAGTATTTT. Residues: CASSPQGVATDTQYF.

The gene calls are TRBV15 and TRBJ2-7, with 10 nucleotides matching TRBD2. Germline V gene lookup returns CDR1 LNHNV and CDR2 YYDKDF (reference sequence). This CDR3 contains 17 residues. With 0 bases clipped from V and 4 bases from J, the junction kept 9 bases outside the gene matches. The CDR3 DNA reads TGTGCCACCAGCAGAGAGGGGACTAGCGTGGGTAGTTACGAGCAGTACTTC. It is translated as CATSREGTSVGSYEQYF.

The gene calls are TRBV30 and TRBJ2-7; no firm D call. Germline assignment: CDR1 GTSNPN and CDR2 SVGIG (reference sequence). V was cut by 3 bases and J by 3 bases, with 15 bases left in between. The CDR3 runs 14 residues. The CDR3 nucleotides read TGTGCCTGGAGAGTCGACTCCTTCAGCTACGAGCAGTACTTC. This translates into CAWRVDSFSYEQYF.

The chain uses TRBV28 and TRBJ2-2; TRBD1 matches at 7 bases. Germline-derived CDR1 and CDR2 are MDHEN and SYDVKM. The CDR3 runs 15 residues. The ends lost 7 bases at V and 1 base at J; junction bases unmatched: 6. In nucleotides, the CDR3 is TGTGCCAGCACGGACAGGACGCTGAACACCGGGGAGCTGTTTTTT. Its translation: CASTDRTLNTGELFF.